This TCR beta chain was identified in a study of T cell repertoires in cytomegalovirus infection. Points from the study as a whole: HLA-C-restricted CMV clonotypes gave the most frequent clonotype in two of eight donors.

MiXCR, applied by TCRdb to the reads, yields one record per CDR3 protein. The sample lists under 250,000 distinct CDR3 sequences, approximately 7% occurring once. Trimming removed 4 bases at V and 2 bases at J, with 11 bases between. The germline V gene encodes CDR1 SGHAT and CDR2 FQNNGV. The CDR3 loop spans 14 amino acids. Turning to this clonotype: Its antigen is not known.

J is TRBJ2-5 and V is TRBV11-2; D remains ambiguous. Material: PBMCs. The TCR originated in a human donor in good health (CMV status not recorded). Some clones in this sample may be carry-over from other donors' samples. In DNA, the CDR3 is TGTGCCAGCAGCTCAGAGCGTGAACAAGAGACCCAGTACTTC. The encoded protein is CASSSEREQETQYF.